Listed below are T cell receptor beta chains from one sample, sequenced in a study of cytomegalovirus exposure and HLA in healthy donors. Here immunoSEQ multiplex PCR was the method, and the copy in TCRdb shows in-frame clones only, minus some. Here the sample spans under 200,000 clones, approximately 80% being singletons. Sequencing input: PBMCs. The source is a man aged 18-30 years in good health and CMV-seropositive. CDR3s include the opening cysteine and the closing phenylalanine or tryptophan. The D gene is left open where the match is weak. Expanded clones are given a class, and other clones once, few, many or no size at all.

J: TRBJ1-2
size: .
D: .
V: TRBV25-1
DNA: TGTGCCAGCAGTGCCCCGGGCGGGGTTGAGGGGACCTATGGCTACACCTTC
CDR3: CASSAPGGVEGTYGYTF

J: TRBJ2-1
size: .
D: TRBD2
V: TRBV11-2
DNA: TGTGCCAGCAGCTTGAGAGGCCTAGCGGGAGTTTACAATGAGCAGTTCTTC
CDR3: CASSLRGLAGVYNEQFF

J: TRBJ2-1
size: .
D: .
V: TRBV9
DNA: TGTGCCAGCAGCGTCGGGACACGAAATGAGCAGTTCTTC
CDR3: CASSVGTRNEQFF

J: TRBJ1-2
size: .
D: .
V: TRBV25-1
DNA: TGTGCCAGCAGTGAAGGGGAGGGCAGCGGGGGAGGCTACACCTTC
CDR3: CASSEGEGSGGGYTF

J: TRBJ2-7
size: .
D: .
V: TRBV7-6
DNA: TGTGCCAGCAGCCTCTCAGGGGTCTCGGGCGAGCAGTACTTC
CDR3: CASSLSGVSGEQYF

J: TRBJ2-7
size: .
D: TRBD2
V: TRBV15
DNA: TGTGCCACCAGCGTCCGGACTAGCGGGAGAGGCGAGCAGTACTTC
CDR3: CATSVRTSGRGEQYF

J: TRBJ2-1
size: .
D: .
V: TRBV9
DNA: TGTGCCAGCAGCTTAGGAGCCTACAATGAGCAGTTCTTC
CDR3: CASSLGAYNEQFF

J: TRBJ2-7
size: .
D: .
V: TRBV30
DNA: TGTGCCTGGAGAAGCATGGTCGAGCAGTACTTC
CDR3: CAWRSMVEQYF

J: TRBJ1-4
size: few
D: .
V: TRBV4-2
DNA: TGTGCCACCAGGGACTCAACTAATGAAAAACTGTTTTTT
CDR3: CATRDSTNEKLFF

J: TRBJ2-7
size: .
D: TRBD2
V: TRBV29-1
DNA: TGCAGCGTTGACGTAGCGGGGGACTACGAGCAGTACTTC
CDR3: CSVDVAGDYEQYF

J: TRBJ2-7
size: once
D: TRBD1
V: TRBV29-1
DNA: TGCAGCGTTAGTGGGACAGGGAGGGACGAGCAGTACTTC
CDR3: CSVSGTGRDEQYF

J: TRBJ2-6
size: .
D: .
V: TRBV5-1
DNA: TGCGCCAGCAGCTTGGATAGCCTCGGGGCCAACGTCCTGACTTTC
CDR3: CASSLDSLGANVLTF

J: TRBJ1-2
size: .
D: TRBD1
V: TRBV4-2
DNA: TGTGCCAGCAGCCTTAATCCGGGACAGGGGGCTAACTATGGCTACACCTTC
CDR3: CASSLNPGQGANYGYTF

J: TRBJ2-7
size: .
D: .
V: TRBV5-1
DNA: TGCGCCAGCAGCTTGAATGAGATCTCCTACGAGCAGTACTTC
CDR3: CASSLNEISYEQYF

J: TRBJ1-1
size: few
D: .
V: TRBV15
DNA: TGTGCCACCAGCAGCCACGCCAGGGTCCCAGGGGCTTTCTTT
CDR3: CATSSHARVPGAFF

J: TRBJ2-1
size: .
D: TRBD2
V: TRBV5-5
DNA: TGTGCCAGCACCCTAGCGGGCCATGATTACAATGAGCAGTTCTTC
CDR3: CASTLAGHDYNEQFF

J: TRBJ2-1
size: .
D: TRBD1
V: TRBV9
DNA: TGTGCCAGCAGCGTAGTCGGGACAGGGTCTTACAATGAGCAGTTCTTC
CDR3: CASSVVGTGSYNEQFF

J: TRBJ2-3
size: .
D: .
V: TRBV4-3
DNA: TGCGCCAGCAGTATCTCTCGGGGTCTGCAGTATTTT
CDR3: CASSISRGLQYF

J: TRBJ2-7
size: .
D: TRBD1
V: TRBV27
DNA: TGTGCCAGCAGTTTCGGTACAGGGGGCTTTTACGAGCAGTACTTC
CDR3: CASSFGTGGFYEQYF

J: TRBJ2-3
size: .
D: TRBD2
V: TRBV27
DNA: TGTGCCAGCAGTTTATCTAGCGGGTCGTGGGATACGCAGTATTTT
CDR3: CASSLSSGSWDTQYF

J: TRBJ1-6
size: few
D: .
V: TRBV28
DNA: TGTGCCAGCAGTTTATGGTCCCGGCCCCTCCACTTT
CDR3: CASSLWSRPLHF

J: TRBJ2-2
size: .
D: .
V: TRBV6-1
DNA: TGTGCCAGCAACGAAGGGGCAGGCGGGGAGCTGTTTTTT
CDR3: CASNEGAGGELFF

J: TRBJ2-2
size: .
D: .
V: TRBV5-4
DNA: TGTGCCAGCAGCCCATTCACCGGGGAGCTGTTTTTT
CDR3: CASSPFTGELFF

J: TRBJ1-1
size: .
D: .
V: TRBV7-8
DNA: TGTGCCAGCAGCCTAGAAGGGACATCCAAAGAAGCTTTCTTT
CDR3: CASSLEGTSKEAFF

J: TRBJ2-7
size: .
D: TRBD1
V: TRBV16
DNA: TGTGCCAGCAGCCAATCACCAGGGGGCTCCTACGAGCAGTACTTC
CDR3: CASSQSPGGSYEQYF

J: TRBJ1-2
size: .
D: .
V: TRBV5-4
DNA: TGTGCCAGCAGCCCGGACCGACAGGTTATGTTTTATGGCTACACCTTC
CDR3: CASSPDRQVMFYGYTF

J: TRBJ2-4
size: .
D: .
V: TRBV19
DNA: TGTGCCAGTAGTATAACTAGTTTGAGAAACATTCAGTACTTC
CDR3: CASSITSLRNIQYF

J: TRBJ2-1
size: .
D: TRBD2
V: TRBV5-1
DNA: TGCGCCAGCAGCCTCCAAGAAGCGGGAAGCTACAATGAGCAGTTCTTC
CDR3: CASSLQEAGSYNEQFF

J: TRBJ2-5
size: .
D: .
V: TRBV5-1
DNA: TGCGCCAGCAGCTTGGGAGCTATAGAAGAGACCCAGTACTTC
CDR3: CASSLGAIEETQYF

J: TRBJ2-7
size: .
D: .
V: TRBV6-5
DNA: TGTGCCAGCAGTTACGTGGACAGCCCCCTCGAGCAGTACTTC
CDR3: CASSYVDSPLEQYF

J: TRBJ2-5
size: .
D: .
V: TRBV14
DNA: TGTGCCAGCAGCCAAGTCTCCGTCAACAGGTGGCGAGAGACCCAGTACTTC
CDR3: CASSQVSVNRWRETQYF

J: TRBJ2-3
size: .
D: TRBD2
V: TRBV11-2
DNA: TGTGCCAGCAGCCCCCGACTAGCGCTTAGCACAGATACGCAGTATTTT
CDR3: CASSPRLALSTDTQYF

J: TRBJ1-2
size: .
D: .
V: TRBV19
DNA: TGTGCCAGTAGCTTCAGACAGCTCAACTATGGCTACACCTTC
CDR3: CASSFRQLNYGYTF

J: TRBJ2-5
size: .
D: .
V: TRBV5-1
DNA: TGCGCCAGCAGCTTGGGATTTGGGGGGGCTCCGGAGACCCAGTACTTC
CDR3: CASSLGFGGAPETQYF

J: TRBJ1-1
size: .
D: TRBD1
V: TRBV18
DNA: TGTGCCAGCTCCCCAGGGGGCAGGGTGAACACTGAAGCTTTCTTT
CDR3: CASSPGGRVNTEAFF

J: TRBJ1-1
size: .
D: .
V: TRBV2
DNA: TGTGCCAGCGGTGGCGTGAACACTGAAGCTTTCTTT
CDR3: CASGGVNTEAFF

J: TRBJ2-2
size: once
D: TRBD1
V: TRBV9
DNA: TGTGCCAGCAGCGCGACAGGGTCTCCAAATCACACCGGGGAGCTGTTTTTT
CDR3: CASSATGSPNHTGELFF

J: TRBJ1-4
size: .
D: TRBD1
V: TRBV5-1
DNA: TGCGCCAGCAGCTCGGAGCAGGGGGGAACTAATGAAAAACTGTTTTTT
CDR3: CASSSEQGGTNEKLFF

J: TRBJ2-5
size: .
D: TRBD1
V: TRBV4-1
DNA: TGCGCCAGCAGCCGCGGACAGGGGGCAGGGGAGACCCAGTACTTC
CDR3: CASSRGQGAGETQYF

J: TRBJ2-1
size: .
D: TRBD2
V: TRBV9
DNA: TGTGCCAGCAGTGTCTGGGGGGGCAATGAGCAGTTCTTC
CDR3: CASSVWGGNEQFF

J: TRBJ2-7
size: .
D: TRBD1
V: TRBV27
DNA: TGTGCCAGCACCTTGACAGGGAAGGGCTCCTACGAGCAGTACTTC
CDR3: CASTLTGKGSYEQYF

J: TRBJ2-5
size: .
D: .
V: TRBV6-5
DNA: TGTGCCAGCAGTTACGGGTACGAAGACTTGGAGACCCAGTACTTC
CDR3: CASSYGYEDLETQYF

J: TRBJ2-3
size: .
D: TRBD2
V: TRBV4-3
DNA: TGCGCCAGCAGCCATACTTCAGGACTAGGCTTTTCAGATACGCAGTATTTT
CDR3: CASSHTSGLGFSDTQYF

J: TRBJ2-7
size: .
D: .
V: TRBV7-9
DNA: TGTGCCAGCAGCTTAGAAGGTTCAGGGATCCACGAGCAGTACTTC
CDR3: CASSLEGSGIHEQYF

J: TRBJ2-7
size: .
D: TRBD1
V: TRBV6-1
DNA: TGTGCCAGCAGTTCGGGACAGTCCTACGAGCAGTACTTC
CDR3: CASSSGQSYEQYF

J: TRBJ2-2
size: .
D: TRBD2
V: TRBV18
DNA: TGTGCCAGCTCACTACGGACTAGCGGGAGGTATAGCGGGGAGCTGTTTTTT
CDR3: CASSLRTSGRYSGELFF

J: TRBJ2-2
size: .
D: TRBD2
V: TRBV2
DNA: TGTGCCAGCACCGGGACTAGCGGATACACCGGGGAGCTGTTTTTT
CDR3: CASTGTSGYTGELFF

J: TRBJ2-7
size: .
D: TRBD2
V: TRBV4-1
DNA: TGCGCCAGCAGCCCCGCGGCCCTGGCTAGCGGTACCTACGAGCAGTACTTC
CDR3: CASSPAALASGTYEQYF

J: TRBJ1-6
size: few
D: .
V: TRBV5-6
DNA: TGTGCCAGCAAGAGGGTGAATTCACCCCTCCACTTT
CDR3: CASKRVNSPLHF

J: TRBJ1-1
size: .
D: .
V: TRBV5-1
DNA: TGCGCCAGCAGCTCTCAGGGGAACACTGAAGCTTTCTTT
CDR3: CASSSQGNTEAFF

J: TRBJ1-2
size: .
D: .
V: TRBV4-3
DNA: TGCGCCAGCAGCCAAGACCCCAGGGGCGGCTACACCTTC
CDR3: CASSQDPRGGYTF

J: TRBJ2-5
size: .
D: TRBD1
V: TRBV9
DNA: TGTGCCAGCAGCGTGGGACAGGGTGTTTCGGAGACCCAGTACTTC
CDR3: CASSVGQGVSETQYF

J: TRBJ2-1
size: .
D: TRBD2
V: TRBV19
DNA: TGTGCCAGTAGCAAGGCACTAGCGGGAGCCTTCTACAATGAGCAGTTCTTC
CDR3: CASSKALAGAFYNEQFF

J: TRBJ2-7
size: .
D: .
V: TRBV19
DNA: TGTGCCAGTAGTCAAAGTCGTGGTAGCGGTAACTACGAGCAGTACTTC
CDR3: CASSQSRGSGNYEQYF

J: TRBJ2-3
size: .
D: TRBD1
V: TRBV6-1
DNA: TGTGCCAGCAGTCCCGACAGGGGCACAGATACGCAGTATTTT
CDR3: CASSPDRGTDTQYF

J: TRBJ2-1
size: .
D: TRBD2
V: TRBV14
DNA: TGTGCCAGCAGCCAAGGACTAGCCGTCGACAATGAGCAGTTCTTC
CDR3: CASSQGLAVDNEQFF